The T cell receptor (beta chain) under discussion was sequenced for a study of blood T cell repertoires in COVID-19. Libraries were prepared by immunoSEQ multiplex PCR; TCRdb keeps only in-frame clonotypes and omits some of them. Among 150,000 or so clones listed, just under 85% were seen once. This clone was counted a single time. The sequencing input was PBMCs or T cells enriched from blood (not recorded which). The clonotype originates from a man in his forties or fifties who had recovered from COVID-19.

In nucleotides, the CDR3 is TGTGCCAGCAGCTTGATTATGGGACAGGGGAAGTCACCCCTCCACTTT. Translated: CASSLIMGQGKSPLHF. The genes are TRBV5-5 and TRBJ1-6, with TRBD1 matching 10 bases. CDR1 and CDR2 from the germline V gene are SGHKS and YYEKEE (reference sequence). V dropped 1 base and J dropped 10; count of bases not matched to a gene: 8. CDR3 length equals 16 residues.